The 2 T cell receptor beta chains presented below share a single source sample, sequenced in a study of blood T cell repertoires in COVID-19. The assay was immunoSEQ multiplex PCR, and TCRdb's table has in-frame clones only and misses some. The sample yields 270,000 or so clones, 85% seen once. The sequencing input was PBMCs or T cells enriched from blood (not recorded which). The receptor set was obtained from a woman in her 50s who had been exposed to COVID-19.

V usage is TRBV5-1 and J usage is TRBJ1-1; 7 bases fit TRBD1. Germline CDR1 and CDR2: SGHRS and YFSETQ. The CDR3 is made up of 16 amino acids. Trimming at V came to 4 bases and at J to 0 bases, leaving 9 bases not matched to a gene. CDR3 region: CASSPRGDSLNTEAFF. CDR3 DNA sequence: TGCGCCAGCAGCCCACGAGGGGACAGCTTGAACACTGAAGCTTTCTTT.

The rearrangement joins TRBV2 to TRBJ1-5; D may be TRBD1 (6 bases). Per germline, CDR1 SNHLY and CDR2 FYNNEI. The CDR3 contains 16 residues. The V end lost 5 bases, the J end lost 4 bases, and 18 bases lay between the germline ends. In DNA form, the CDR3 reads TGTGCCAGCAGTTCTACAGGGAGGGGGTGGAATCAGCCCCAGCATTTT. As protein: CASSSTGRGWNQPQHF.